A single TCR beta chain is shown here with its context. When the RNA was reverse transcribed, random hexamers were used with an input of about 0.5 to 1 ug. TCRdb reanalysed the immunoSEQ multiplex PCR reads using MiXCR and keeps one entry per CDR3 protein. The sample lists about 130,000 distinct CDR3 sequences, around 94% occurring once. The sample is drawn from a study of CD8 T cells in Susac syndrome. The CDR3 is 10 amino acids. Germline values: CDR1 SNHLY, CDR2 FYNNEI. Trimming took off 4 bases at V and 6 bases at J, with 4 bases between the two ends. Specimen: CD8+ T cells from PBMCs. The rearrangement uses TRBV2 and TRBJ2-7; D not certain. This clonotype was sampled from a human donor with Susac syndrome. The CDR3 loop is CASSGAEQYF. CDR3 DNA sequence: TGTGCCAGCAGTGGGGCCGAGCAGTACTTC.